The 4 T cell receptor beta chains below were found in one sample sequenced in a study of blood T cell repertoires in COVID-19. Using immunoSEQ multiplex PCR, the repertoire was profiled, and TCRdb retains in-frame clones only, with some absent. The top ten hold about 1.5% of the sample, which has more than 200,000 clones, about 87% seen once. Specimen: PBMCs or T cells enriched from blood (not recorded which). The receptor set was obtained from a woman in her forties or fifties who had recovered from COVID-19.

The gene calls are TRBV5-1 and TRBJ1-1; 8 bases agree with TRBD1. Germline V gene lookup returns CDR1 SGHRS and CDR2 YFSETQ. This CDR3 comprises 14 residues. V lost 4 bases and J lost 5; bases outside the gene matches: 7. CDR3 residues: CASSTGTGGTEAFF. In nucleotides, the CDR3 is TGCGCCAGCAGCACAGGGACAGGAGGGACTGAAGCTTTCTTT.

The chain employs TRBV5-4 and TRBJ2-3; 14 nucleotides line up with TRBD2. After removal of 5 bases from V and 4 bases from J, the junction contained 3 bases not matched to a gene. This CDR3 is 15 amino acids long. Germline CDR1 reads SGHNT; CDR2 reads YYREEE (reference sequence). CDR3 DNA: TGTGCCAGCAGGCGGACTAGCGGGAGGTCAGATACGCAGTATTTT. It yields the protein CASRRTSGRSDTQYF.

The chain combines TRBV5-1 with TRBJ2-3; 7 nucleotides match TRBD1. Germline CDR1 SGHRS, CDR2 YFSETQ. The CDR3 spans 14 residues. J lost 5 bases, V lost 2 bases, and 5 bases had no gene match. CDR3 loop: CASSFEGALDTQYF. In nucleotides, the CDR3 is TGCGCCAGCAGCTTTGAGGGGGCATTAGATACGCAGTATTTT.

This clone has just one count. V and J are TRBV7-9 and TRBJ1-5, with 9 bases matching TRBD1. This CDR3 is 17 amino acids long. In germline, CDR1 is SEHNR, CDR2 FQNEAQ (reference sequence). V lost 5 bases and J lost 0; bases outside the gene matches: 8. CDR3 in amino acids: CASSLGQGGDSNQPQHF. The CDR3 coding sequence is TGTGCCAGCAGCCTGGGACAGGGCGGGGATAGCAATCAGCCCCAGCATTTT.